A selection of T cell receptor beta chains follows, all from one sample in a study of blood T cell repertoires in COVID-19. Method: immunoSEQ multiplex PCR; TCRdb's copy keeps in-frame clones and lacks some. Among some 200,000 clones, about 78% were seen once, and the ten largest hold around 5.4%. Source material: peripheral blood. The receptors were gathered from a woman in her 70s with acute or convalescent COVID-19. Both conserved end residues are part of each CDR3. D genes are given only for firm matches. The size of a clone is reported for some rows only, either as once, few or many, or as a class for expanded clones.

abundance,d_gene,v_gene,j_gene,CDR3aa,CDR3nt
once,TRBD1,TRBV30,TRBJ1-2,CAWGGLGTGNYGYTF,TGTGCCTGGGGAGGACTGGGGACAGGGAACTATGGCTACACCTTC
-,-,TRBV7-2,TRBJ2-2,CASSLEGTGELFF,TGTGCCAGCAGCTTGGAGGGCACCGGGGAGCTGTTTTTT
many,TRBD1,TRBV27,TRBJ2-5,CASSLWGSRDRARSVQETQYF,TGTGCCAGCAGTTTATGGGGAAGCCGGGACAGGGCACGAAGCGTCCAAGAGACCCAGTACTTC
-,-,TRBV6-6,TRBJ2-1,CASKGGNEQFF,TGTGCCAGCAAGGGAGGAAATGAGCAGTTCTTC
-,TRBD2,TRBV5-1,TRBJ2-1,CASSPLAGGDYNEQFF,TGCGCCAGCAGCCCGCTAGCGGGAGGGGACTACAATGAGCAGTTCTTC
-,TRBD1,TRBV7-3,TRBJ2-5,CASSLGTGGWQYF,TGTGCCAGCAGCTTAGGGACAGGGGGCTGGCAGTACTTC
-,-,TRBV18,TRBJ1-2,CASSPQADTNYGYTF,TGTGCCAGCTCACCACAGGCCGACACTAACTATGGCTACACCTTC
once,TRBD1,TRBV24-1,TRBJ2-3,CATSEHGTDTDTQYF,TGTGCCACCAGTGAACACGGGACAGACACAGATACGCAGTATTTT
-,-,TRBV10-2,TRBJ2-7,CASRTGRSYEQYF,TGCGCCAGCAGGACAGGCCGATCCTACGAGCAGTACTTC
-,TRBD2,TRBV6-5,TRBJ2-3,CASNTVAGNTDTQYF,TGTGCCAGCAATACCGTAGCGGGGAACACAGATACGCAGTATTTT
-,TRBD1,TRBV6-6,TRBJ1-4,CASTGSTGGREKLFF,TGTGCCAGCACGGGATCGACAGGGGGCCGGGAAAAACTGTTTTTT
-,TRBD1,TRBV10-3,TRBJ2-1,CAISVSDRAGEQFF,TGTGCCATCAGTGTTAGTGACAGGGCCGGTGAGCAGTTCTTC
once,-,TRBV7-6,TRBJ1-3,CASSLRTVNSGNTIYF,TGTGCCAGCAGCCTCCGGACAGTAAACTCTGGAAACACCATATATTTT
few,TRBD2,TRBV5-1,TRBJ2-5,CASSFGTSGRIETQYF,TGCGCCAGCAGCTTCGGGACTAGCGGGAGAATTGAGACCCAGTACTTC
-,TRBD2,TRBV29-1,TRBJ2-1,CSAGGRALREQFF,TGCAGCGCGGGCGGGAGGGCCCTCCGAGAGCAGTTCTTC
-,-,TRBV4-1,TRBJ2-6,CASSPNSGANVLTF,TGCGCCAGCAGCCCCAACTCTGGGGCCAACGTCCTGACTTTC
-,-,TRBV4-1,TRBJ2-7,CASSQGSSYEQYF,TGCGCCAGCAGCCAAGGTAGCTCCTACGAGCAGTACTTC
-,-,TRBV3-1/TRBV3-2,TRBJ1-2,CASSQAGSNYGYTF,TGTGCCAGCAGCCAAGCGGGGTCTAACTATGGCTACACCTTC
-,TRBD1,TRBV9,TRBJ1-1,CASSADRGRGAEAFF,TGTGCCAGCAGCGCGGACAGGGGGCGAGGCGCTGAAGCTTTCTTT
-,-,TRBV5-1,TRBJ1-1,CASSFQVLRGMNTEAFF,TGCGCCAGCAGCTTCCAGGTCCTCAGGGGAATGAACACTGAAGCTTTCTTT
-,TRBD2,TRBV19,TRBJ2-1,CASSSGLAAYNEQFF,TGTGCCAGTAGTTCGGGACTAGCGGCCTACAATGAGCAGTTCTTC
-,TRBD1,TRBV19,TRBJ2-5,CASSRDREETQYF,TGTGCCAGTAGTAGGGACAGGGAAGAGACCCAGTACTTC
once,TRBD2,TRBV5-4,TRBJ2-7,CASSSAGGLSYEQYF,TGTGCCAGCTCGAGCGCGGGAGGGCTCTCCTACGAGCAGTACTTC
many,TRBD1,TRBV12-3/TRBV12-4,TRBJ2-7,CASSLGTGRQYF,TGTGCCAGCAGTTTGGGGACAGGCAGGCAGTACTTC
-,TRBD2,TRBV6-1,TRBJ2-7,CASSEGTSVNVPYEQYF,TGTGCCAGCAGTGAGGGAACTAGCGTGAATGTCCCTTACGAGCAGTACTTC
-,-,TRBV5-8,TRBJ2-1,CASSYILARQTYNEQFF,TGTGCCAGCAGCTACATCCTAGCGCGCCAAACCTACAATGAGCAGTTCTTC
-,TRBD2,TRBV5-6,TRBJ2-1,CASSLSSGLATYNEQFF,TGTGCCAGCAGCTTGTCCTCCGGACTAGCGACTTACAATGAGCAGTTCTTC
-,-,TRBV18,TRBJ1-6,CASSPQGTQGWNSPLHF,TGTGCCAGCTCACCACAGGGGACTCAGGGTTGGAATTCACCCCTCCACTTT
-,-,TRBV24-1,TRBJ2-3,CATSGRGIETDTQYF,TGTGCCACCAGTGGTCGGGGTATCGAGACAGATACGCAGTATTTT
-,-,TRBV5-4,TRBJ2-1,CASSDSVGSYNEQFF,TGTGCCAGCAGCGATAGCGTGGGATCCTACAATGAGCAGTTCTTC
-,TRBD2,TRBV7-9,TRBJ2-5,CASSLRTSGTYQETQYF,TGTGCCAGCAGCCTACGGACTAGCGGGACGTACCAAGAGACCCAGTACTTC
-,TRBD2,TRBV5-4,TRBJ2-1,CASSSQTSGSIYNEQFF,TGTGCCAGCAGCTCCCAGACTAGCGGGAGTATCTACAATGAGCAGTTCTTC
-,-,TRBV5-6,TRBJ1-1,CASSPDRGKNTEAFF,TGTGCCAGCAGCCCGGATCGGGGAAAGAACACTGAAGCTTTCTTT
few,-,TRBV30,TRBJ2-3,CAWSGYQYSTDTQYF,TGTGCCTGGAGTGGTTATCAGTACAGCACAGATACGCAGTATTTT
-,TRBD2,TRBV27,TRBJ2-1,CASSSLTSGALSYNEQFF,TGTGCCAGCAGTTCGCTCACTAGCGGCGCCCTCTCCTACAATGAGCAGTTCTTC
-,TRBD2,TRBV28,TRBJ2-3,CASSTLAGGSDTQYF,TGTGCCAGCAGTACACTAGCGGGAGGGTCAGATACGCAGTATTTT
-,-,TRBV11-2,TRBJ1-6,CASSLGSDNGSPLHF,TGTGCCAGCAGCTTAGGGTCCGACAACGGTTCACCCCTCCACTTT
-,-,TRBV7-2,TRBJ1-5,CASSIGRSQPQHF,TGTGCCAGCAGCATAGGACGGAGTCAGCCCCAGCATTTT
-,TRBD1,TRBV29-1,TRBJ1-1,CSTRTGRNTEAFF,TGCAGCACAAGGACAGGGCGGAACACTGAAGCTTTCTTT
-,-,TRBV18,TRBJ2-1,CASSPRVVSFYNEQFF,TGTGCCAGCTCACCAAGAGTAGTTTCGTTCTACAATGAGCAGTTCTTC
-,TRBD2,TRBV19,TRBJ2-2,CASSILAGGVTGELFF,TGTGCCAGTAGTATACTTGCGGGGGGGGTCACCGGGGAGCTGTTTTTT
-,TRBD1,TRBV2,TRBJ1-1,CASRGQGASEAFF,TGTGCCAGCAGGGGACAGGGGGCCTCTGAAGCTTTCTTT
once,-,TRBV5-6,TRBJ1-4,CASSLDGQGSANEKLFF,TGTGCCAGCAGCTTGGACGGGCAGGGATCGGCTAATGAAAAACTGTTTTTT
-,TRBD2,TRBV5-8,TRBJ2-1,CASRPILAEEYNEQFF,TGTGCCAGCAGGCCCATACTAGCGGAGGAATACAATGAGCAGTTCTTC
-,TRBD1,TRBV3-1/TRBV3-2,TRBJ2-5,CASSLRTGRETQYF,TGTGCCAGCAGCCTACGGACAGGGAGGGAGACCCAGTACTTC
-,-,TRBV19,TRBJ2-2,CASRTGTSTGELFF,TGTGCCAGTAGGACAGGAACTAGCACCGGGGAGCTGTTTTTT
-,TRBD2,TRBV15,TRBJ2-1,CATSPGPAGAYNEQFF,TGTGCCACCAGCCCAGGCCCAGCGGGAGCCTACAATGAGCAGTTCTTC
-,-,TRBV29-1,TRBJ1-2,CSVQIFYGYTF,TGCAGCGTTCAGATCTTCTATGGCTACACCTTC
once,TRBD2,TRBV3-1/TRBV3-2,TRBJ2-7,CASSYTTSGNYEQYF,TGTGCCAGCAGCTATACCACTAGCGGGAACTACGAGCAGTACTTC